These 17 T cell receptor beta chains came from one sample sequenced in a study of shared clonotypes between healthy human individuals. This table comes from immunoSEQ multiplex PCR, and its TCRdb copy is limited to in-frame clones, with some not included. The sample has around 99,000 clones, almost 70% seen once. The sample taken for sequencing was memory CD8+ T cells sorted from blood. Subset denoted: CD45RO+ cells pooled with CCR7-negative TemRA cells. Receptors were obtained from a man aged 25 to 45 in good health.

Remarks on this clone: At one of its ends the junction is not consistent with the germline gene, which may arise from a read error. The CDR3 reads CAIRDLSYEQYF. DNA of the CDR3: TGTGCCATCAGGGATCTATCCTACGAGCAGTACTTC. The chain employs TRBV10-2 and TRBJ2-7; tentative D call: TRBD1 (5 bases). The V gene's germline CDR1 is WSHSY and CDR2 SAAADI. The CDR3 length is 12 residues.

This clone was recorded at least ten times. The chain is built from TRBV7-9 and TRBJ1-3, with D hard to call. The CDR3 is 17 residues long. V was cut by 7 bases and J by 0 bases, with 19 bases left in between. The germline CDR1 and CDR2 sequences are SEHNR and FQNEAQ (reference sequence). The CDR3 region is CASNPPWEHISGNTIYF. In nucleotides, the CDR3 is TGTGCCAGCAACCCACCCTGGGAACACATCTCTGGAAACACCATATATTTT. Combining the CDR3 with reference TRBV7-9 and TRBJ1-3 gives the whole variable domain DTGVSQNPRHKITKRGQNVTFRCDPISEHNRLYWYRQTLGQGPEFLTYFQNEAQLEKSRLLSDRFSAERPKGSFSTLEIQRTEQGDSAMYLCASNPPWEHISGNTIYFGEGSWLTVV.

This clone has just one count. The J gene is TRBJ2-2, the V gene TRBV5-4, with 12 positions matching TRBD2. CDR1 is SGHNT, CDR2 YYREEE, per germline (reference sequence). Trimming cost V 0 bases and J 6 bases; bases outside gene matches: 6. CDR3 size: 17 residues. The CDR3 loop is CASSLGASGRAPGELFF. The CDR3 region has the DNA TGTGCCAGCAGCTTGGGGGCTAGCGGGAGGGCCCCCGGGGAGCTGTTTTTT.

The chain has TRBV18 and TRBJ2-1; 10 positions match TRBD1. This CDR3 spans 15 amino acids. Losses at the gene ends were 5 bases for V and 4 bases for J; bases not matched to a gene: 5. The germline V gene encodes CDR1 KGHSH and CDR2 LQKENI. CDR3 protein: CASSSRDRGYNEQFF. CDR3 sequence (DNA): TGTGCCAGCTCATCCCGGGACAGGGGTTACAATGAGCAGTTCTTC. Filled out from reference TRBV18 and TRBJ2-1, the complete variable domain reads NAGVMQNPRHLVRRRGQEARLRCSPMKGHSHVYWYRQLPEEGLKFMVYLQKENIIDESGMPKERFSAEFPKEGPSILRIQQVVRGDSAAYFCASSSRDRGYNEQFFGPGTRLTVL.

The genes are TRBV6-5 and TRBJ2-6; D is undetermined. The CDR3 is 15 amino acids. Germline CDR1 MNHEY, CDR2 SVGAGI. The V end lost 2 bases, the J end lost 3 bases, and 8 bases lay between the germline ends. The CDR3, as DNA: TGTGCCAGCAGTTACGGGCTTGGTGGGGCCAACGTCCTGACTTTC. Protein sequence: CASSYGLGGANVLTF.

The chain is built from TRBV7-2 and TRBJ2-1, with 7 bases fitting TRBD2. Germline V gene data show CDR1 as SGHTA and CDR2 as FQGNSA. The trim removed 1 base at V and 7 bases at J, leaving 7 bases unmatched. The CDR3 is 15 residues long. In DNA, the CDR3 is TGTGCCAGCAGCTTAGTGTGGGGGGGAGGTAATGAGCAGTTCTTC. Protein sequence: CASSLVWGGGNEQFF.

As concerns this clone: A read error may produce the germline difference seen at one junction end. The chain uses TRBV9 and TRBJ2-3, with D possibly matching TRBD2 (5 bases). This CDR3 spans 14 amino acids. Germline assignment: CDR1 SGDLS and CDR2 YYNGEE. CDR3: CASSPGSLSRMVDF. Written as DNA, the CDR3 is TGTGCCAGCAGCCCTGGGAGTCTTTCTAGGATGGTGGATTTT.

The chain employs TRBV7-9 and TRBJ2-1; D remains ambiguous. The CDR3 loop spans 13 amino acids. CDR1 is SEHNR, CDR2 FQNEAQ, per germline (reference sequence). Trimming took 5 bases from V and 4 from J, leaving 9 bases between them. The DNA of the CDR3 is TGTGCCAGCAGCCCAGGACCTTACAATGAGCAGTTCTTC. The encoded protein is CASSPGPYNEQFF.

This clone has only a few counts. This sequence joins TRBV9 and TRBJ2-5; possibly TRBD2 for D (6 bases). Germline V gene data show CDR1 as SGDLS and CDR2 as YYNGEE. V lost 3 bases to trimming and J lost 0 bases, with 15 bases between them. The CDR3 sequence is 16 residues long. CDR3 in amino acids: CASSGTGTVYQETQYF. CDR3 bases: TGTGCCAGCAGCGGAACCGGGACTGTGTACCAAGAGACCCAGTACTTC.

As concerns this clone: At the DNA level, this CDR3 is encoded by other sequences in the same sample as well. The chain employs TRBV28 and TRBJ1-2; no definite D call. Germline CDR1 and CDR2: MDHEN and SYDVKM. The V end lost 8 bases, the J end lost 4 bases, and 8 bases lay between the germline ends. This CDR3 is built from 11 residues. CDR3 loop: CASSLSYGYTF. As DNA, the CDR3 is TGTGCCAGCTCCCTCTCCTATGGCTACACCTTC.

In its sample, this clone was seen once. The V gene is TRBV19, the J gene TRBJ2-7, with 11 bases matching TRBD2. The germline CDR1 and CDR2 sequences are LNHDA and SQIVND (reference sequence). The junction had 6 bases not matched to a gene; V was cut back by 6 bases and J by 5 bases. The CDR3 is 14 residues long. The CDR3: CASSRLAGIDEQYF. CDR3 DNA: TGTGCCAGTAGCAGACTAGCGGGGATAGACGAGCAGTACTTC. The whole variable domain, filled in from reference TRBV19 and TRBJ2-7, reads DGGITQSPKYLFRKEGQNVTLSCEQNLNHDAMYWYRQDPGQGLRLIYYSQIVNDFQKGDIAEGYSVSREKKESFPLTVTSAQKNPTAFYLCASSRLAGIDEQYFGPGTRLTVT.

This clone was detected ten times or more. Other DNA sequences in this specimen translate into the identical CDR3. J is TRBJ2-7 and V is TRBV6-5, with 8 bases aligning to TRBD2. The trim removed 6 bases at V and 3 bases at J, leaving 10 bases unmatched. Germline V gene lookup returns CDR1 MNHEY and CDR2 SVGAGI. There are 15 residues in the CDR3. CDR3 in DNA: TGTGCCAGCAGCCCACCAAGCGGGGGAGGCTACGAGCAGTACTTC. Translated: CASSPPSGGGYEQYF.

This chain links TRBV25-1 with TRBJ2-7; 7 bases agree with TRBD1. The CDR3 sequence is 15 residues long. Trimming removed 3 bases from V and 3 bases from J; junction bases left unmatched: 8. Germline V gene data show CDR1 as MGHDK and CDR2 as SYGVNS. In DNA form, the CDR3 reads TGTGCCAGCAGTGACCCTAGAGGGGACAGCTACGAGCAGTACTTC. Protein sequence: CASSDPRGDSYEQYF.

The chain couples TRBV4-1 to TRBJ2-5, with D perhaps matching TRBD2 (5 bases). Germline V gene lookup returns CDR1 MGHRA and CDR2 YSYEKL. V shed 5 bases and J shed 4 bases, with 8 bases lying between them. This CDR3 region has 12 residues. The CDR3 spells CASSADSETQYF. Here the CDR3 DNA reads TGCGCCAGCAGCGCGGACTCAGAGACCCAGTACTTC.

This clone was counted a single time. The chain recombines TRBV9 with TRBJ2-7; D perhaps matches TRBD1 (5 bases). Trimming left V 0 bases short and J 7 bases short, with 14 bases between. This CDR3 has 14 amino acids. Germline lookup yields CDR1 SGDLS and CDR2 YYNGEE. The CDR3 protein is CASSVGAGLGEQYF. The CDR3 nucleotides are TGTGCCAGCAGCGTAGGGGCAGGGCTGGGGGAGCAGTACTTC. The full variable domain, in which reference TRBV9 and TRBJ2-7 provide the parts outside the CDR3, is DSGVTQTPKHLITATGQRVTLRCSPRSGDLSVYWYQQSLDQGLQFLIQYYNGEERAKGNILERFSAQQFPDLHSELNLSSLELGDSALYFCASSVGAGLGEQYFGPGTRLTVT.

Note on this clone: This likely reflects a read error, since a far larger clone is one base away. The chain uses TRBV7-6 and TRBJ2-3; 8 bases agree with TRBD2. There are 17 residues in the CDR3. The V gene's germline CDR1 is SGHVS and CDR2 FNYEAQ. Trimming at V came to 5 bases and at J to 3 bases, leaving 13 bases not matched to a gene. CDR3 DNA: TGTGCCAGCAGCGAAAGACCAGCGGGAGAGGGGACAGATACGCAGTATTTT. Its protein is CASSERPAGEGTDTQYF.

This chain connects TRBV19 to TRBJ1-2; perhaps TRBD1 as D (5 bases). Germline assignment: CDR1 LNHDA and CDR2 SQIVND (reference sequence). V was pared by 1 base and J by 3 bases, with 9 bases between. The CDR3 extends over 14 amino acids. The CDR3 DNA is TGTGCCAGTAGTATAGGGGGCGGAGACTATGGCTACACCTTC. Residues: CASSIGGGDYGYTF.